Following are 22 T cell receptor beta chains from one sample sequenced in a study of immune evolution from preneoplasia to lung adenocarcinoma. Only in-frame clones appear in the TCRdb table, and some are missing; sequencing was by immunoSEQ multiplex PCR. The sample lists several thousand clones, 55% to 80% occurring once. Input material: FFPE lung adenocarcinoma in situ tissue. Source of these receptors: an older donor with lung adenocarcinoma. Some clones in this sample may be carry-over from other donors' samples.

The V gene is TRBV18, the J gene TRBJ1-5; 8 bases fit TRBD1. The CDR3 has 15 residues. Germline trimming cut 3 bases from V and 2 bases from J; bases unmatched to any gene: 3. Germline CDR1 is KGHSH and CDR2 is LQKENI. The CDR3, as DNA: TGTGCCAGCTCACCCGGGACAGGTCGCAATCAGCCCCAGCATTTT. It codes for CASSPGTGRNQPQHF.

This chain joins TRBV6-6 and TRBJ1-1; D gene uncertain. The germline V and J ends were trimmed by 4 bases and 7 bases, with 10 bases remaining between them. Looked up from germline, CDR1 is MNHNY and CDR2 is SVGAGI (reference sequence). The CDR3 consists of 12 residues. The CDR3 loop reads CASSSRGDEAFF. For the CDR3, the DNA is TGTGCCAGCAGTTCCCGGGGAGATGAAGCTTTCTTT.

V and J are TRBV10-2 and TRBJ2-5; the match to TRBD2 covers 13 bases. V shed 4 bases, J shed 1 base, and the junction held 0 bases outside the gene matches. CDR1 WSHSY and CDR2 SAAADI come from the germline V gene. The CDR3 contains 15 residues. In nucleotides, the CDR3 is TGCGCCAGCAGTGGACTAGCGGGGGGCCAAGAGACCCAGTACTTC. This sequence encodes CASSGLAGGQETQYF.

In DNA, the CDR3 is TGTGCCAGCAGCGTAGAACAGGGAAGTGGCTACACCTTC. Translation gives CASSVEQGSGYTF. The chain combines TRBV9 with TRBJ1-2; TRBD1 is a possible D gene (6 bases). Trimming pared 0 bases from V and 7 bases from J, leaving 10 bases between. This CDR3 contains 13 residues. Per germline, CDR1 SGDLS and CDR2 YYNGEE.

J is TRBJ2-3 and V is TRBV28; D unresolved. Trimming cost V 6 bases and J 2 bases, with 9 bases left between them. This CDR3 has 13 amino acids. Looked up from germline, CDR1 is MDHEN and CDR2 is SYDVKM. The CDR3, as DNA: TGTGCCAGCAGGCCCCCACTCACAGATACGCAGTATTTT. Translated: CASRPPLTDTQYF.

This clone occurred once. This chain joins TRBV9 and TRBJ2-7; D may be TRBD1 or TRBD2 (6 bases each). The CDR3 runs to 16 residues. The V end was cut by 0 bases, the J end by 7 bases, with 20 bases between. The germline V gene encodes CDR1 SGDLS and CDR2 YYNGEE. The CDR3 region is CASSVGGRGSAGEQYF. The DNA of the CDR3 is TGTGCCAGCAGCGTAGGGGGGCGGGGATCGGCTGGGGAGCAGTACTTC.

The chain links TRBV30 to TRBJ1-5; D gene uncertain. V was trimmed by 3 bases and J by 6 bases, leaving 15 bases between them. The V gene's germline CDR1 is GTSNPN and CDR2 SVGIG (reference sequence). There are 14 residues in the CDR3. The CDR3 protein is CAWSRSDPRQPQHF. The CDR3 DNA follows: TGTGCCTGGAGCCGCTCGGATCCTCGTCAGCCCCAGCATTTT.

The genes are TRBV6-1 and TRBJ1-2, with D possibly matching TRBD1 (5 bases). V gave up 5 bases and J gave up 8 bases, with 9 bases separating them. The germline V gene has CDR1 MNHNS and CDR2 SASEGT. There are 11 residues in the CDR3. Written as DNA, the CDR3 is TGTGCCAGCAGTCCAGGGAAAGGCTACACCTTC. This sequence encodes CASSPGKGYTF.

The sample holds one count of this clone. CDR3 sequence reads: CASRRGSGFEQYF. The CDR3 DNA follows: TGTGCCAGCCGCCGCGGGTCCGGTTTCGAGCAGTACTTC. V gene TRBV19 combines with J gene TRBJ2-7, with D possibly TRBD2 on 5 matching bases. V was clipped by 9 bases and J by 6 bases, with 18 bases between them. CDR1 is LNHDA, CDR2 SQIVND, per germline (reference sequence). The length of the CDR3 is 13 residues. Looking up the rest from reference TRBV19 and TRBJ2-7 gives the full variable domain: DGGITQSPKYLFRKEGQNVTLSCEQNLNHDAMYWYRQDPGQGLRLIYYSQIVNDFQKGDIAEGYSVSREKKESFPLTVTSAQKNPTAFYLCASRRGSGFEQYFGPGTRLTVT.

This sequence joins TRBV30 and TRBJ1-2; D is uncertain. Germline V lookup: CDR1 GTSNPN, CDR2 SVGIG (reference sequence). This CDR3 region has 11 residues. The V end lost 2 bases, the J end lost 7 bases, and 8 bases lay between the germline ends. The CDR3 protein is CAWSSVVGYTF. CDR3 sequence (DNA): TGTGCCTGGAGTTCAGTGGTTGGCTACACCTTC.

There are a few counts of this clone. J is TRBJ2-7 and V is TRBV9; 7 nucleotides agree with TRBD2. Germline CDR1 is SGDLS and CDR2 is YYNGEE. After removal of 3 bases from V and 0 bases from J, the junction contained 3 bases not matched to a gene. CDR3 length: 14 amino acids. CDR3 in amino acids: CASSAAGYSYEQYF. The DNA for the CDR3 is TGTGCCAGCAGCGCAGCGGGATACTCCTACGAGCAGTACTTC. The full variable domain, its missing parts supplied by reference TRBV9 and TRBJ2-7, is DSGVTQTPKHLITATGQRVTLRCSPRSGDLSVYWYQQSLDQGLQFLIQYYNGEERAKGNILERFSAQQFPDLHSELNLSSLELGDSALYFCASSAAGYSYEQYFGPGTRLTVT.

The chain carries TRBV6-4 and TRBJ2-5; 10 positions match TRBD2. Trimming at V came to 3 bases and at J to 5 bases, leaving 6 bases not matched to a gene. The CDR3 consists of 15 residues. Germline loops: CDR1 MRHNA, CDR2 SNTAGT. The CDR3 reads CASSEEAGGLETQYF. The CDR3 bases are TGTGCCAGCAGTGAAGAAGCGGGGGGGCTTGAGACCCAGTACTTC.

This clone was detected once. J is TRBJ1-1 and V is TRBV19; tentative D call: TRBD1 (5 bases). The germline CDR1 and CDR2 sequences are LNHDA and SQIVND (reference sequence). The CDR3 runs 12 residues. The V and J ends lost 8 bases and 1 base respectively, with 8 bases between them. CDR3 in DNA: TGTGCCAGTGGGGACCGGAACACTGAAGCTTTCTTT. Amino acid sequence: CASGDRNTEAFF.

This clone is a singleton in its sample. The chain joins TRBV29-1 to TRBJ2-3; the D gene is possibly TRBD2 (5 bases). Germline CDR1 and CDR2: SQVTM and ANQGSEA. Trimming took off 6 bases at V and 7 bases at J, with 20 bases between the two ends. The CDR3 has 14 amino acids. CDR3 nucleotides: TGCAGCGTCACAGATTCTACTCGGGGTAATACGCAGTATTTT. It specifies CSVTDSTRGNTQYF.

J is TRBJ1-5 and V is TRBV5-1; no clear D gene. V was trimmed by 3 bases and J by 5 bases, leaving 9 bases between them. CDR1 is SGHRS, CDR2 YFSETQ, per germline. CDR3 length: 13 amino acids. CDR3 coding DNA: TGCGCCAGCAGCTCGGGTCCGGATCAGCCCCAGCATTTT. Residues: CASSSGPDQPQHF.

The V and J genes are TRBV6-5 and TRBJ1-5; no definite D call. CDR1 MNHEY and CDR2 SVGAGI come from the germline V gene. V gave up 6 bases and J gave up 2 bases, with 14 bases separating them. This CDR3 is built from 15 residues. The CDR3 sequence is CASSRLDGGNQPQHF. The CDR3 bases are TGTGCCAGCAGCCGACTGGACGGAGGCAATCAGCCCCAGCATTTT.

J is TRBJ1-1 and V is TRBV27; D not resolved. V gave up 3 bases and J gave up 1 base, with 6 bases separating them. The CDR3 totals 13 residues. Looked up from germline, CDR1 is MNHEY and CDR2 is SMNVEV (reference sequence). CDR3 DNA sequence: TGTGCCAGCAGTTTTCGGTGGAACACTGAAGCTTTCTTT. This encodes CASSFRWNTEAFF.

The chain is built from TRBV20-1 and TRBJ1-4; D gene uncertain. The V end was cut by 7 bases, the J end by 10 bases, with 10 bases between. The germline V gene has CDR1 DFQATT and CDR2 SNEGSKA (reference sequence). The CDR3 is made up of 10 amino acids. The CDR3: CSVWVGKLFF. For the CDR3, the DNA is TGCAGTGTTTGGGTGGGAAAACTGTTTTTT.

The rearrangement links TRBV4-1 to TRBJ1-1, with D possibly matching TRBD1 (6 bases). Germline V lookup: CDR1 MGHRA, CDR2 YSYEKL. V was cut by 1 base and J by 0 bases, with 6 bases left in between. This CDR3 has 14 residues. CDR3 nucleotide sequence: TGCGCCAGCAGCCAAGGACAGGTGAACACTGAAGCTTTCTTT. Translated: CASSQGQVNTEAFF.

CDR3 in amino acids: CSGGDEDGYTF. The CDR3 DNA is TGCAGTGGGGGGGATGAGGATGGCTACACCTTC. V usage is TRBV20-1 and J usage is TRBJ1-2, with D perhaps TRBD1 (5 bases). The V gene's germline CDR1 is DFQATT and CDR2 SNEGSKA (reference sequence). The CDR3 runs 11 residues. Trimming removed 7 bases at V and 6 bases at J, with 12 bases between.

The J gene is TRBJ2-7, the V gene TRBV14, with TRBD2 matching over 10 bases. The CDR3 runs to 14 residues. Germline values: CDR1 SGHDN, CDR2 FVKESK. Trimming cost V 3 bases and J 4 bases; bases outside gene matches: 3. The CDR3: CASSHGLAAYEQYF. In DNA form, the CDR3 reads TGTGCCAGCAGCCACGGACTAGCGGCGTACGAGCAGTACTTC.

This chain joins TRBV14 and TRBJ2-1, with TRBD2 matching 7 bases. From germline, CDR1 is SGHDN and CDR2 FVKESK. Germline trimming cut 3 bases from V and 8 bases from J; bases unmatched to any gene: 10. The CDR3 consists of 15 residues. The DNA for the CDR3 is TGTGCCAGCAGCCACGGACTAGTCGGGCGGCATGAGCAGTTCTTC. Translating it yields CASSHGLVGRHEQFF.